Listed below are T cell receptor beta chains from one sample, sequenced in a study of T-cell memory formation after mild COVID-19. TCRdb called the 5' RACE reads again in MiXCR, with one record for every CDR3 protein. The table includes about 190,000 distinct CDR3 sequences, 18% detected once. What was sequenced was PBMCs or a T cell subset sorted from them (not recorded which). Source of these receptors: an adult woman who had mild COVID-19 (a few samples of this study predate the infection). Cell type and time point are not known. Both conserved end residues are part of each CDR3. The order of the fields is D gene, clone size, V gene, J gene, CDR3 protein, CDR3 DNA. A D gene is named only where the DNA matches it firmly. For some rows the clone size is stated as once, few or many, or as a class when expanded; others skip it.

TRBD1	-	TRBV5-6	TRBJ2-1	CASSSGRQGAFEQFF	TGTGCCAGCAGCTCCGGCCGCCAGGGGGCTTTTGAGCAGTTCTTC
-	few	TRBV12-3/TRBV12-4	TRBJ1-5	CASSLALGTGYSNQPQHF	TGTGCCAGCAGTTTAGCCCTAGGGACGGGGTATAGCAATCAGCCCCAGCATTTT
-	few	TRBV5-1	TRBJ1-6	CASSATDGTSLHF	TGCGCCAGCAGCGCCACCGATGGGACATCCCTCCACTTT
-	few	TRBV6-5	TRBJ1-1	CASSYGRGTLGFF	TGTGCCAGCAGTTACGGTCGGGGGACCCTGGGATTCTTT
-	few	TRBV10-3	TRBJ2-7	CAISDGTETSEQYF	TGTGCCATCAGTGACGGGACGGAGACGAGCGAGCAGTACTTC
-	-	TRBV3-1	TRBJ2-1	CASSQAFGPNEQFF	TGTGCCAGCAGCCAAGCGTTTGGGCCGAATGAGCAGTTCTTC
TRBD2	many	TRBV5-4	TRBJ2-1	CASEVGGSHNEQFF	TGTGCCAGCGAGGTGGGCGGGAGTCACAATGAGCAGTTCTTC
-	-	TRBV7-9	TRBJ1-1	CASSPKPSRGNTEAFF	TGTGCCAGCAGCCCCAAACCCTCTCGTGGGAACACTGAAGCTTTCTTT
TRBD2	few	TRBV3-1	TRBJ2-1	CASSQGLAGGEQFF	TGTGCCAGCAGCCAAGGACTAGCGGGAGGTGAGCAGTTCTTC
-	-	TRBV6-5	TRBJ1-1	CASSSAQATEAFF	TGTGCCAGCAGTTCTGCCCAAGCAACTGAAGCTTTCTTT
TRBD1	-	TRBV2	TRBJ2-3	CASIWDRGDTQYF	TGTGCCAGCATCTGGGACAGGGGAGATACGCAGTATTTT
-	-	TRBV6-6	TRBJ2-7	CASSYSPGPFTGSYEQYF	TGTGCCAGCAGTTACTCCCCAGGACCCTTTACAGGGTCCTACGAGCAGTACTTC
-	-	TRBV5-1	TRBJ2-2	CASSREAVTGELFF	TGCGCCAGCAGCCGGGAAGCGGTCACCGGGGAGCTGTTTTTT
TRBD1	-	TRBV7-9	TRBJ2-1	CASSLGGTGGNEQFF	TGTGCCAGCAGCCTAGGCGGGACAGGGGGTAATGAGCAGTTCTTC
TRBD2	few	TRBV12-3/TRBV12-4	TRBJ2-7	CASSFGVAGVNEQYF	TGTGCCAGCAGTTTTGGGGTAGCGGGGGTCAACGAGCAGTACTTC